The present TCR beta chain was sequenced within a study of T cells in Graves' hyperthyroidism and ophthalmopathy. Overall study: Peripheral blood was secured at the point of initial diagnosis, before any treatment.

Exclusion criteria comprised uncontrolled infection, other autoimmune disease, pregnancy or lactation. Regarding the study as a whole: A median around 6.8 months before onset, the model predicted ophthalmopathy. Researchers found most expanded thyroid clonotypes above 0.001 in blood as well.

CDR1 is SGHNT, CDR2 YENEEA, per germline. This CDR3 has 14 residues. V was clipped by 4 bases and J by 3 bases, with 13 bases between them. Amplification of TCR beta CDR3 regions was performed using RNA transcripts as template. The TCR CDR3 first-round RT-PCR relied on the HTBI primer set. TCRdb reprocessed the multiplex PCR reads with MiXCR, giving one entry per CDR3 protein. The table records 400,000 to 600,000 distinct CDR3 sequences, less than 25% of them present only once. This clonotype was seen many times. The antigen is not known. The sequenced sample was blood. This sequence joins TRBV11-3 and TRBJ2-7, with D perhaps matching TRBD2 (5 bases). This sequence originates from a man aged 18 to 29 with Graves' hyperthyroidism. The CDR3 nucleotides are TGTGCCAGCAGCTCCACGACGGGGAGCTACGAGCAGTACTTC. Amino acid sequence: CASSSTTGSYEQYF. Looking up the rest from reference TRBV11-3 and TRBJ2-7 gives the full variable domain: EAGVVQSPRYKIIEKKQPVAFWCNPISGHNTLYWYLQNLGQGPELLIRYENEEAVDDSQLPKDRFSAERLKGVDSTLKIQPAELGDSAVYLCASSSTTGSYEQYFGPGTRLTVT.